The 24 T cell receptor beta chains given below trace back to one sample, sequenced in a study of cytomegalovirus exposure and HLA in healthy donors. The assay was immunoSEQ multiplex PCR, and TCRdb's table has in-frame clones only and misses some. The table shows around 130,000 clones, with more than 70% occurring only once. Sequencing used PBMCs. The receptors were gathered from a man aged 25 to 40 in good health and CMV-seronegative.

The chain combines TRBV6-5 with TRBJ2-1; TRBD1 is a possible D gene (5 bases). The CDR3 is 12 amino acids. CDR1 MNHEY and CDR2 SVGAGI come from the germline V gene. V was clipped by 6 bases and J by 6 bases, with 9 bases between them. Here the CDR3 DNA reads TGTGCCAGCAGCCCTGGGGCCAATGAGCAGTTCTTC. The encoded protein is CASSPGANEQFF.

The chain has TRBV7-9 and TRBJ2-7; D gene unclear. The germline gives CDR1 SEHNR, CDR2 FQNEAQ (reference sequence). This CDR3 is 13 amino acids long. Trimming took 3 bases from V and 2 from J, leaving 8 bases between them. The CDR3 spells CASSFGRPYEQYF. For the CDR3, the DNA is TGTGCCAGCAGCTTTGGCAGGCCCTACGAGCAGTACTTC.

The gene calls are TRBV5-3 and TRBJ1-1, with 8 bases fitting TRBD1. TRBV5-3 is an ORF; its function is uncertain. This CDR3 has 16 amino acids. V lost 4 bases to trimming and J lost 5 bases; unmatched junction nucleotides: 13. The CDR3 protein is CARSLDREGVRTEAFF. The CDR3 DNA reads as TGTGCCAGAAGCCTGGACAGGGAAGGGGTAAGGACTGAAGCTTTCTTT.

The chain couples TRBV9 to TRBJ2-1; maybe TRBD1 (7 bases). Germline CDR1 and CDR2: SGDLS and YYNGEE. This CDR3 is built from 16 residues. V lost 3 bases and J lost 3, with 16 bases in between. The CDR3 region has the DNA TGTGCCAGCAGCGGACTAGGGGGCTTTCTCTACAATGAGCAGTTCTTC. Translating gives CASSGLGGFLYNEQFF.

The rearrangement joins TRBV27 to TRBJ2-7; 12 bases map to TRBD2. The CDR3 sequence is 15 residues long. From germline, CDR1 is MNHEY and CDR2 SMNVEV (reference sequence). V lost 3 bases to trimming and J lost 1 base; unmatched junction nucleotides: 1. The CDR3 region has the DNA TGTGCCAGCAGTTTTGGACTAGCGGGATCCTACGAGCAGTACTTC. It is translated as CASSFGLAGSYEQYF.

This clone was picked up one time. The rearrangement joins TRBV25-1 to TRBJ2-3; D perhaps matches TRBD1 (5 bases). With 5 bases removed from V and 5 bases from J, the gap between germline ends came to 14 bases. CDR1 and CDR2 (germline): MGHDK, SYGVNS. CDR3 length equals 14 residues. Here the CDR3 reads CASSLSGFEDTQYF. The DNA for the CDR3 is TGTGCCAGCAGTTTATCAGGGTTCGAAGATACGCAGTATTTT.

The chain employs TRBV6-1 and TRBJ2-5, with 11 bases lining up with TRBD1. Germline values: CDR1 MNHNS, CDR2 SASEGT. V trimming: 6 bases; J trimming: 5 bases; junction bases outside the gene matches: 5. The CDR3 runs to 14 residues. CDR3 nucleotide sequence: TGTGCCAGCAGGGACAGGGGGCGCGGGGAGACCCAGTACTTC. This gives the protein CASRDRGRGETQYF.

This chain connects TRBV9 to TRBJ2-5; D remains unclear. V lost 1 base, J lost 3 bases, and 10 bases lay in between. The CDR3 contains 14 residues. Germline CDR1 SGDLS, CDR2 YYNGEE. The CDR3 sequence is CASSVLAAEETQYF. The CDR3 DNA reads TGTGCCAGCAGCGTACTGGCTGCAGAAGAGACCCAGTACTTC.

Only a few counts were recorded for this clone. The rearrangement uses TRBV2 and TRBJ2-5; possibly TRBD1 for D (5 bases). Germline-derived CDR1 and CDR2 are SNHLY and FYNNEI. CDR3 length: 12 amino acids. Between the trimmed V and J ends, which lost 3 bases and 3 bases, there was a span of 5 bases. CDR3: CASSDREETQYF. The CDR3 bases are TGTGCCAGCAGTGACAGGGAAGAGACCCAGTACTTC.

This rearrangement joins TRBV4-1 to TRBJ2-7, with 7 nucleotides matching TRBD2. Germline CDR1 reads MGHRA; CDR2 reads YSYEKL. The V gene end was trimmed by 0 bases and the J gene end by 0 bases; junction bases not matched to a gene: 5. The CDR3 totals 16 residues. The CDR3 here is CASSQESGASSYEQYF. CDR3 bases: TGCGCCAGCAGCCAAGAAAGCGGGGCTTCCTCCTACGAGCAGTACTTC.

This chain uses TRBV5-4 with TRBJ2-1; TRBD1 agrees at 10 bases. V shed 4 bases, J shed 6 bases, and the junction held 7 bases outside the gene matches. In germline, CDR1 is SGHNT, CDR2 YYREEE (reference sequence). This CDR3 has 15 amino acids. The CDR3 DNA reads TGTGCCAGCAGCCTGGACAGGGGGAATATCAATGAGCAGTTCTTC. Residues: CASSLDRGNINEQFF. Based on the CDR3 plus reference TRBV5-4 and TRBJ2-1, the full variable domain is ETGVTQSPTHLIKTRGQQVTLRCSSQSGHNTVSWYQQALGQGPQFIFQYYREEENGRGNFPPRFSGLQFPNYSSELNVNALELDDSALYLCASSLDRGNINEQFFGPGTRLTVL.

J is TRBJ2-1 and V is TRBV6-6; TRBD2 aligns across 7 bases. V was pared by 5 bases and J by 7 bases, with 5 bases of the junction left unmatched. This CDR3 has 13 amino acids. The germline gives CDR1 MNHNY, CDR2 SVGAGI (reference sequence). CDR3 region: CASSESSGNEQFF. For the CDR3, the DNA is TGTGCCAGCAGTGAGTCTAGCGGAAATGAGCAGTTCTTC.

The chain joins TRBV18 to TRBJ2-2; D unclear. V shed 2 bases and J shed 1 base, with 17 bases lying between them. The CDR3 extends over 18 amino acids. The germline V gene has CDR1 KGHSH and CDR2 LQKENI. In DNA, the CDR3 is TGTGCCAGCTCACCAACTGTGTTTGTTATTAAGAACACCGGGGAGCTGTTTTTT. Residues: CASSPTVFVIKNTGELFF.

This clone was recorded once. The chain links TRBV27 to TRBJ2-7; D possibly corresponds to TRBD1 (6 bases). This CDR3 has 13 amino acids. CDR1 and CDR2 (germline): MNHEY, SMNVEV (reference sequence). V lost 4 bases and J 1 base, leaving 8 bases between the germline ends. CDR3 residues: CASSYGQSYEQYF. The CDR3, as DNA: TGTGCCAGCAGTTATGGACAGTCCTACGAGCAGTACTTC.

The genes are TRBV11-2 and TRBJ2-7, with a tentative D call TRBD2 (5 bases). The germline V gene encodes CDR1 SGHAT and CDR2 FQNNGV. V lost 6 bases to trimming and J lost 7 bases, with 19 bases between them. This CDR3 spans 14 amino acids. The CDR3 loop is CASRPGGDGGEQYF. The CDR3 region has the DNA TGTGCCAGCAGACCCGGTGGAGACGGCGGGGAGCAGTACTTC. Filled out from reference TRBV11-2 and TRBJ2-7, the complete variable domain reads EAGVAQSPRYKIIEKRQSVAFWCNPISGHATLYWYQQILGQGPKLLIQFQNNGVVDDSQLPKDRFSAERLKGVDSTLKIQPAKLEDSAVYLCASRPGGDGGEQYFGPGTRLTVT.

This clone was counted once. This chain joins TRBV27 and TRBJ1-4; tentative D call: TRBD1 (5 bases). Between the trimmed V and J ends, which lost 1 base and 0 bases, there was a span of 9 bases. CDR3 length: 16 amino acids. Germline V lookup: CDR1 MNHEY, CDR2 SMNVEV (reference sequence). Written as DNA, the CDR3 is TGTGCCAGCAGTTTATTGGGGGGTACAACTAATGAAAAACTGTTTTTT. Translating gives CASSLLGGTTNEKLFF.

The chain employs TRBV2 and TRBJ2-5, with TRBD2 matching 9 bases. Germline V gives CDR1 SNHLY, CDR2 FYNNEI. The length of the CDR3 is 17 residues. J gave up 5 bases and V 1 base, and 11 bases lay outside the gene matches. Written as DNA, the CDR3 is TGTGCCAGCAGTGAAGGGGGACTAGCAGCTGGTAGGGAGACCCAGTACTTC. Its translation is CASSEGGLAAGRETQYF.

The chain recombines TRBV7-3 with TRBJ2-1; no clear D gene. CDR3 length equals 12 residues. CDR1 SGHTA and CDR2 FQGTGA come from the germline V gene. Trimming took 4 bases from V and 4 from J, leaving 5 bases between them. CDR3 coding DNA: TGTGCCAGCAGCTCTCAGTACAATGAGCAGTTCTTC. Its translation is CASSSQYNEQFF.

The chain links TRBV6-1 to TRBJ2-1; tentatively, D is TRBD1 (5 bases). This CDR3 is built from 14 residues. The V end was cut by 5 bases, the J end by 6 bases, with 14 bases between. The germline V gene encodes CDR1 MNHNS and CDR2 SASEGT. CDR3 DNA sequence: TGTGCCAGCAGTCCCCAAGACAGTCGCAATGAGCAGTTCTTC. Translating gives CASSPQDSRNEQFF.

This chain links TRBV6-4 with TRBJ2-3; the D is unclear. The germline gives CDR1 MRHNA, CDR2 SNTAGT. This CDR3 has 14 residues. V gave up 6 bases and J gave up 0 bases, with 10 bases separating them. The CDR3 DNA sequence: TGTGCCAGCAGCGGCGACTCTAGCACAGATACGCAGTATTTT. Protein product: CASSGDSSTDTQYF.

This clone was observed a single time. This rearrangement joins TRBV19 to TRBJ1-2; no definite D call. Per the germline V gene, CDR1 is LNHDA and CDR2 is SQIVND (reference sequence). The CDR3 runs 13 residues. Trimming left V 3 bases short and J 4 bases short, with 9 bases between. CDR3 sequence reads: CASSMRAGYGYTF. In DNA, the CDR3 is TGTGCCAGTAGTATGCGTGCGGGCTATGGCTACACCTTC.

The chain combines TRBV13 with TRBJ2-7; TRBD1 aligns across 8 bases. Trimming removed 6 bases from V and 3 bases from J; junction bases left unmatched: 19. The CDR3 has 18 residues. The germline V gene has CDR1 PRHDT and CDR2 FYEKMQ (reference sequence). Here the CDR3 reads CASSPGTGLEYGGYEQYF. CDR3 in DNA: TGTGCCAGCAGTCCCGGGACAGGCCTCGAATACGGCGGCTACGAGCAGTACTTC.

The chain links TRBV18 to TRBJ2-1; 10 bases map to TRBD1. Germline CDR1 and CDR2: KGHSH and LQKENI. Germline trimming cut 3 bases from V and 8 bases from J; bases unmatched to any gene: 7. The CDR3 consists of 15 residues. In DNA form, the CDR3 reads TGTGCCAGCTCACCCCGACAGGGGGCAAGTCATGAGCAGTTCTTC. It translates to CASSPRQGASHEQFF.

The gene calls are TRBV10-3 and TRBJ2-7; D might be TRBD2 (5 bases). CDR1 ENHRY and CDR2 SYGVKD come from the germline V gene. The length of the CDR3 is 14 residues. V gave up 8 bases and J gave up 3 bases, with 17 bases separating them. CDR3 nucleotide sequence: TGTGCCATCGGTGGCTCGACGGCGGGCTACGAGCAGTACTTC. It yields the protein CAIGGSTAGYEQYF.